This passage covers 16 T cell receptor beta chains from one sample sequenced in a study of T and B cells in COVID-19 patients. TRB rearrangements were amplified by multiplex PCR with BIOMED2 TRB-A/B primers. TCRdb re-called the multiplex PCR reads through MiXCR, storing one row per CDR3 protein. The sample holds around 7,200 distinct CDR3 sequences, over 25% seen once. From blood, roughly 220-550 ng of genomic DNA served as TRB template. Source material: blood. Every receptor here comes from a human donor who had recovered from COVID-19.

By sample share, this clonotype is medium-sized (0.01 to 0.1%). This chain connects TRBV19 to TRBJ2-1, with a possible D match to TRBD2 (5 bases). The V and J ends lost 5 bases and 6 bases respectively, with 14 bases between them. Germline CDR1 LNHDA, CDR2 SQIVND (reference sequence). CDR3 length: 14 residues. The CDR3 bases are TGTGCCAGTAGTCCCCCACCGGGAACCAATGAGCAGTTCTTC. Translation: CASSPPPGTNEQFF.

This clonotype was counted a single time. The chain carries TRBV6-2 or TRBV6-3 and TRBJ2-3; 12 bases map to TRBD2. Unmatched junction bases numbered 5, after V lost 6 bases and J lost 4 bases. Germline V CDR1 and CDR2: MNHEY, SVGEGT. The CDR3 is 15 residues long. The CDR3 reads CASRRLAGESDTQYF. The CDR3 DNA reads as TGTGCCAGCAGGCGACTAGCGGGGGAGTCAGATACGCAGTATTTT.

The V call is TRBV7-9, the J call TRBJ2-3; D uncertain. The V and J ends lost 3 bases and 0 bases respectively, with 10 bases between them. Germline loops: CDR1 SEHNR, CDR2 FQNEAQ (reference sequence). The CDR3 length is 15 residues. The CDR3 coding sequence is TGTGCCAGCAGCTTCGACCGGAGTAGCACAGATACGCAGTATTTT. Protein sequence: CASSFDRSSTDTQYF.

The V and J genes are TRBV12-3 or TRBV12-4 and TRBJ1-1; D is ambiguous. This CDR3 comprises 15 residues. V was clipped by 7 bases and J by 2 bases, with 17 bases between them. DNA of the CDR3: TGTGCCAGCAACGAAAGGGCATTCGGTAACACTGAAGCTTTCTTT. The encoded protein is CASNERAFGNTEAFF.

The rearrangement uses TRBV5-1 and TRBJ2-7; 9 nucleotides agree with TRBD2. The CDR3 has 16 residues. The germline gives CDR1 SGHRS, CDR2 YFSETQ. V lost 4 bases and J lost 3; bases outside the gene matches: 11. As DNA, the CDR3 is TGCGCCAGCAGCAAATTAGCGGGGGCGGCCAACTACGAGCAGTACTTC. Residues: CASSKLAGAANYEQYF.

The chain has TRBV7-9 and TRBJ2-5; D assignment may be TRBD1 or TRBD2 (5 bases each). Looked up from germline, CDR1 is SEHNR and CDR2 is FQNEAQ (reference sequence). The CDR3 totals 15 residues. The V end was cut by 4 bases, the J end by 0 bases, with 12 bases between. The DNA of the CDR3 is TGTGCCAGCAGCTCGGGGCAGCGGTACCAAGAGACCCAGTACTTC. This translates into CASSSGQRYQETQYF.

The chain combines TRBV6-1 with TRBJ1-5; D is possibly TRBD1 (5 bases). With 5 bases removed from V and 5 bases from J, the gap between germline ends came to 19 bases. The germline CDR1 and CDR2 sequences are MNHNS and SASEGT. The CDR3 contains 16 residues. The CDR3 coding sequence is TGTGCCAGCAGTTCCGTAGGGACGGGGGGATATCAGCCCCAGCATTTT. The encoded protein is CASSSVGTGGYQPQHF.

This clonotype was detected once. One end of the junction varies from germline; a read error may be responsible. This chain joins TRBV5-5 and TRBJ2-2; TRBD2 might be the D (7 bases). The CDR3 length is 17 residues. Germline values: CDR1 SGHKS, CDR2 YYEKEE (reference sequence). The CDR3 spells CASSLSRGGAITGELFF. For the CDR3, the DNA is TGCGCCAGCAGCTTGAGTCGAGGGGGGGCGATCACCGGGGAGCTGTTTTTT.

This clonotype was seen only a few times. The J gene is TRBJ2-1, the V gene TRBV5-5, with D unclear. This CDR3 has 11 amino acids. Germline V CDR1 and CDR2: SGHKS, YYEKEE (reference sequence). Trimming cost V 2 bases and J 8 bases, with 5 bases left between them. The DNA for the CDR3 is TGTGCCAGCAGCTTCTCAGATGAGCAGTTCTTC. Protein sequence: CASSFSDEQFF.

This clonotype rates as medium-sized. The chain recombines TRBV19 with TRBJ2-7; D ambiguous. Germline V gene data show CDR1 as LNHDA and CDR2 as SQIVND (reference sequence). The germline V and J ends were trimmed by 5 bases and 6 bases, with 17 bases remaining between them. This CDR3 has 14 amino acids. The CDR3 spells CASSPPRASGEQYF. The DNA of the CDR3 is TGTGCCAGTAGTCCCCCCCGGGCGTCGGGCGAGCAGTACTTC.

The chain couples TRBV7-9 to TRBJ2-2, with TRBD1 identical over 9 bases. The CDR3 has 18 amino acids. CDR1 SEHNR and CDR2 FQNEAQ come from the germline V gene (reference sequence). V lost 5 bases and J lost 3; bases outside the gene matches: 13. For the CDR3, the DNA is TGTGCCAGCAGCAATAGAGGGGGGACAGGGAAAGACACCGGGGAGCTGTTTTTT. Translating it yields CASSNRGGTGKDTGELFF.

The chain links TRBV11-1 to TRBJ2-1; 9 bases line up with TRBD2. CDR1 SGHAT and CDR2 FQDESV come from the germline V gene (reference sequence). Losses at the gene ends were 1 base for V and 4 bases for J; bases not matched to a gene: 5. The CDR3 spans 16 residues. CDR3 region: CASSLDLSGGYNEQFF. Written as DNA, the CDR3 is TGTGCCAGCAGCTTAGATCTTAGCGGGGGTTACAATGAGCAGTTCTTC.

In this sample, this clonotype is medium-sized. This rearrangement joins TRBV6-5 to TRBJ2-2; D might be TRBD2 (5 bases). CDR3 length: 18 amino acids. With 2 bases removed from V and 1 base from J, the gap between germline ends came to 17 bases. CDR1 is MNHEY and CDR2 is SVGAGI in the germline V gene. In nucleotides, the CDR3 is TGTGCCAGCAGTTACATCTCAGAAGCGGAGAAGAACACCGGGGAGCTGTTTTTT. Encoded protein: CASSYISEAEKNTGELFF.

V usage is TRBV5-6 and J usage is TRBJ2-3; a possible D gene is TRBD1 (6 bases). Germline CDR1 reads SGHDT; CDR2 reads YYEEEE. The CDR3 spans 16 residues. V lost 4 bases to trimming and J lost 0 bases, with 15 bases between them. DNA for the CDR3: TGTGCCAGCAGCGCCGGACAGATTACTAGCACAGATACGCAGTATTTT. It codes for CASSAGQITSTDTQYF.

The J gene is TRBJ2-5, the V gene TRBV5-4; possibly TRBD1 for D (6 bases). Germline CDR1 SGHNT, CDR2 YYREEE (reference sequence). The V gene lost 0 bases and the J gene lost 4 bases, with 13 bases spanning the gap. The CDR3 spans 15 residues. The CDR3 DNA sequence: TGTGCCAGCAGCTTGGGACAGGCTCGGGGAGAGACCCAGTACTTC. As protein: CASSLGQARGETQYF.

This clonotype is categorized as medium-sized (0.01 to 0.1%). The chain employs TRBV6-5 and TRBJ2-5; D perhaps matches TRBD2 (5 bases). Trimming stripped 5 bases from V and 3 bases from J, with 13 bases between. Germline loops: CDR1 MNHEY, CDR2 SVGAGI. The CDR3 loop spans 14 amino acids. The CDR3 sequence: CASSPRDGEETQYF. The CDR3 DNA is TGTGCCAGCAGTCCGAGGGATGGGGAAGAGACCCAGTACTTC.